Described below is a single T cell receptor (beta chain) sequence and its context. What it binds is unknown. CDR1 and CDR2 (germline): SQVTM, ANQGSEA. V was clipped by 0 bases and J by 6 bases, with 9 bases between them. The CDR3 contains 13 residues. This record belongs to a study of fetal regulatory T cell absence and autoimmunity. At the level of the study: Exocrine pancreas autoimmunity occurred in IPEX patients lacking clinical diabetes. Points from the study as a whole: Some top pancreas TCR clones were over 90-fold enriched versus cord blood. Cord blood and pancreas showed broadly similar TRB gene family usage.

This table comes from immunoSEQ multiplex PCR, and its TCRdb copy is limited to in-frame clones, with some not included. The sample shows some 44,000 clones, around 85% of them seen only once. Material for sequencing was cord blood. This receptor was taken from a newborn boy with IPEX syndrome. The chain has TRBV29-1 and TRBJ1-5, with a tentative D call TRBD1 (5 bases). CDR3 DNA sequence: TGCAGCGTTGAAGACGGGCAGGGTCAGCCCCAGCATTTT. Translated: CSVEDGQGQPQHF. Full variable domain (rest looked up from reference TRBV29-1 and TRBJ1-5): SAVISQKPSRDICQRGTSLTIQCQVDSQVTMMFWYRQQPGQSLTLIATANQGSEATYESGFVIDKFPISRPNLTFSTLTVSNMSPEDSSIYLCSVEDGQGQPQHFGDGTRLSIL.